One and the same sample provided the 5 T cell receptor beta chains below, sequenced in a study of T-cell reconstitution after alpha-beta-depleted transplantation in children. Unique molecular identifiers were incorporated into the prepared TCRbeta library. Each CDR3 protein is one row after TCRdb ran MiXCR on the PCR reads. The sample consists of 500,000 to 650,000 distinct CDR3 sequences, over 10% of them appearing once. This material consisted of PBMCs, mostly from graft donor cells, taken 360 days after TCRalphabeta/CD19-depleted stem cell transplant. These receptors all stem from a male patient between 5 and 17 years old who had a stem cell transplant for acute myeloid leukemia, so the T cells may come from the graft donor.

This clonotype was seen at least ten times. V and J are TRBV29-1 and TRBJ2-1; 9 bases agree with TRBD2. This CDR3 contains 15 residues. CDR1 is SQVTM and CDR2 is ANQGSEA in the germline V gene. The J segment lost 5 bases and the V segment lost 4 bases, leaving 9 bases of the junction unmatched. The CDR3 region is CSVAKTSGGDNEQFF. The DNA for the CDR3 is TGCAGCGTTGCAAAGACTAGCGGCGGGGACAATGAGCAGTTCTTC.

The chain joins TRBV27 to TRBJ2-2; D is possibly TRBD1 (6 bases). The CDR3 is 15 amino acids. Trimming removed 5 bases at V and 3 bases at J, with 13 bases between. Germline V CDR1 and CDR2: MNHEY, SMNVEV (reference sequence). The CDR3 DNA is TGTGCCAGCAGTGAGGGGACATGGGACACCGGGGAGCTGTTTTTT. Translation: CASSEGTWDTGELFF.

This clonotype was counted a few times. The chain recombines TRBV10-3 with TRBJ2-2; tentative D call: TRBD2 (5 bases). The CDR3 contains 14 residues. Germline lookup yields CDR1 ENHRY and CDR2 SYGVKD. The V end was cut by 4 bases, the J end by 6 bases, with 12 bases between. In DNA, the CDR3 is TGTGCCATCAGTGCTGACTATAGGCCCGGGGAGCTGTTTTTT. Translated: CAISADYRPGELFF.

There are a few counts of this clonotype. The V and J genes are TRBV25-1 and TRBJ2-3; 12 bases fit TRBD2. CDR3 size: 16 residues. Germline V lookup: CDR1 MGHDK, CDR2 SYGVNS. V gave up 7 bases and J gave up 6 bases; unmatched junction bases: 11. This chain's CDR3 is CASIGLAGTSIDTQYF. In DNA, the CDR3 is TGTGCCAGCATCGGACTAGCGGGGACGTCGATTGATACGCAGTATTTT.

Of note for this clonotype: The junction departs from germline at one end; a sequencing error may be responsible. The rearrangement joins TRBV20-1 to TRBJ2-6; tentatively, D is TRBD1 or TRBD2 (5 bases each). The CDR3 is 19 residues long. In germline, CDR1 is DFQATT, CDR2 SNEGSKA (reference sequence). The CDR3 nucleotides are TGCAGTGCTATCCGAGGGTGGGTGAGCAGTAGCTCTGGGGCCAACGCCCTGACTTTC. Translation gives CSAIRGWVSSSSGANALTF.